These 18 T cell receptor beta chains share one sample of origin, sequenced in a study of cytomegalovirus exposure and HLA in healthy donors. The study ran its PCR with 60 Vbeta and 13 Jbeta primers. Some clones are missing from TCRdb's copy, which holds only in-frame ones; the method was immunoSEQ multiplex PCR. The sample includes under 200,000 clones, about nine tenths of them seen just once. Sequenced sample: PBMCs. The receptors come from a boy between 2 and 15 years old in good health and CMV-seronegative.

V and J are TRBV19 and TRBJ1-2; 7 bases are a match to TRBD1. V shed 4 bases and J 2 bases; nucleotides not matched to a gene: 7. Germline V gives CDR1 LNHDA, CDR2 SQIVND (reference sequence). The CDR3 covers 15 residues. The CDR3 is CASSKMDRRNYGYTF. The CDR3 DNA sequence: TGTGCCAGTAGTAAAATGGACAGGAGGAACTATGGCTACACCTTC.

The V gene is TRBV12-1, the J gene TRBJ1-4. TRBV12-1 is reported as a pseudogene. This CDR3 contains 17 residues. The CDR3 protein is CASSTREELATNEKLFF. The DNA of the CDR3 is TGTGCCAGCAGCACCCGGGAAGAGTTGGCAACTAATGAAAAACTGTTTTTT.

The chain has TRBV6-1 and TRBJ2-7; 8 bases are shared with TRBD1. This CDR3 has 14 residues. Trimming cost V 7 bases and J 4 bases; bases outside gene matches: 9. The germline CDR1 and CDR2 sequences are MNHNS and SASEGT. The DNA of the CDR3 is TGTGCCAGCACGACAGGGGATTTCGGGTACGAGCAGTACTTC. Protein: CASTTGDFGYEQYF.

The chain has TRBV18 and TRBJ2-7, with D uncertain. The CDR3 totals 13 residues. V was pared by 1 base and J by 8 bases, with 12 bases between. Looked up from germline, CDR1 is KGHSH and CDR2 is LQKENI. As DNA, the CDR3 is TGTGCCAGCTCACCACAATCCCTCAAGCAGCAGTACTTC. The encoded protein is CASSPQSLKQQYF.

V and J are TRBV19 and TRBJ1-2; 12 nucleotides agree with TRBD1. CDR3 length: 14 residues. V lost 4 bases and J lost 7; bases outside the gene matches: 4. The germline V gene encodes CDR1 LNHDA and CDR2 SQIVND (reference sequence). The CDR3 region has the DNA TGTGCCAGTAGTACCGGGACAGGGGGCCTTGGCTACACCTTC. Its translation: CASSTGTGGLGYTF.

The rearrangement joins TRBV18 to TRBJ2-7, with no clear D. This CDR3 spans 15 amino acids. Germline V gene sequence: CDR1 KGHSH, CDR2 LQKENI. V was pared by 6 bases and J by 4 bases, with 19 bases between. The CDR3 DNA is TGTGCCAGCTCCCCCATCTCTGAGAGGCAATACGAGCAGTACTTC. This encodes CASSPISERQYEQYF.

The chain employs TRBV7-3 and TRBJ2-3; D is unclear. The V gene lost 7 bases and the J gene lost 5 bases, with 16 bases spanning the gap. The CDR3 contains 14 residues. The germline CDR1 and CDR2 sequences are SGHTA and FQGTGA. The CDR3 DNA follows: TGTGCCAGCACCTTCTCCGCCTTAGAAGATACGCAGTATTTT. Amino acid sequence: CASTFSALEDTQYF.

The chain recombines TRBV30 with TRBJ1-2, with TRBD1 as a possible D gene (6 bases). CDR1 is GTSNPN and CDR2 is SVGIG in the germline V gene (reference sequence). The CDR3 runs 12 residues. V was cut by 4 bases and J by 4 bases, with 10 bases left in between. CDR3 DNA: TGTGCCTGGAACAGGGTTACCTATGGCTACACCTTC. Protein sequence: CAWNRVTYGYTF.

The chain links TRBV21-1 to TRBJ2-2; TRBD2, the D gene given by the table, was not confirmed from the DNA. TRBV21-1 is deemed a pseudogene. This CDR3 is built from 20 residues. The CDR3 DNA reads TGTGCCAGCTTGCCCCCGGGCAGGAACTCCGGGACTAGTGGGACCGGGGAGCTGTTTTTT. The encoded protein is CASLPPGRNSGTSGTGELFF.

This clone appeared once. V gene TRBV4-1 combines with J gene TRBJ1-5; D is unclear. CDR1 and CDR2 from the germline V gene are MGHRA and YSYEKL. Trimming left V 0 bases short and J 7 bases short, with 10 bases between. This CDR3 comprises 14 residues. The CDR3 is CASSQDPLEQPQHF. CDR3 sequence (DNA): TGCGCCAGCAGCCAAGACCCCCTAGAACAGCCCCAGCATTTT.

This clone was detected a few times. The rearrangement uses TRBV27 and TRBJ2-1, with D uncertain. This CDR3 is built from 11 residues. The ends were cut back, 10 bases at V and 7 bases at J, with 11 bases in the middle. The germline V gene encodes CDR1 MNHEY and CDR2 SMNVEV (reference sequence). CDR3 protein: CAILTKNEQFF. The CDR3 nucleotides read TGTGCCATACTAACAAAGAATGAGCAGTTCTTC.

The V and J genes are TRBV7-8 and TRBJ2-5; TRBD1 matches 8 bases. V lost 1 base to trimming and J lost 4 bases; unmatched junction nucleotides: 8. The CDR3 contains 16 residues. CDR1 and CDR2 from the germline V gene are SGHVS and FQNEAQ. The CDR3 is CASSLVSRGLVETQYF. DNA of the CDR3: TGTGCCAGCAGCTTAGTATCCAGGGGGCTGGTAGAGACCCAGTACTTC.

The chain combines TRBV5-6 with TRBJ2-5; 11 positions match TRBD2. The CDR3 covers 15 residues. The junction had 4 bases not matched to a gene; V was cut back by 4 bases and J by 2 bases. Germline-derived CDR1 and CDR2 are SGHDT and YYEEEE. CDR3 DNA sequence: TGTGCCAGCAGCCCCGGGACTAGCGGACAAGAGACCCAGTACTTC. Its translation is CASSPGTSGQETQYF.

CDR3: CASSPAASSYNEQFF. CDR3 coding DNA: TGTGCCAGCAGTCCGGCAGCTAGCTCCTACAATGAGCAGTTCTTC. The chain carries TRBV9 and TRBJ2-1; D gene unclear. V lost 5 bases and J 0 bases, leaving 12 bases between the germline ends. There are 15 residues in the CDR3. Germline-derived CDR1 and CDR2 are SGDLS and YYNGEE.

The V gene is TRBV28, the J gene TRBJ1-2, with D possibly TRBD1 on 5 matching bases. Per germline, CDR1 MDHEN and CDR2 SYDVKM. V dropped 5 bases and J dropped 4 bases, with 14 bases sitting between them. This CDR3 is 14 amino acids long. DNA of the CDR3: TGTGCCAGCAGTAGCCAGGGCAGGCCCTATGGCTACACCTTC. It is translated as CASSSQGRPYGYTF.

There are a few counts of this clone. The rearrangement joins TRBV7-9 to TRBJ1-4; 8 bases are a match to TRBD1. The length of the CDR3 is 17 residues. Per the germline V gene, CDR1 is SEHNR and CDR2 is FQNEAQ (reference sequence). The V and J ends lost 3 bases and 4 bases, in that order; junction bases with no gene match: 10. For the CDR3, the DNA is TGTGCCAGCAGCTTTTCCCGACAGGGGAAGTTTAATGAAAAACTGTTTTTT. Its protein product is CASSFSRQGKFNEKLFF.

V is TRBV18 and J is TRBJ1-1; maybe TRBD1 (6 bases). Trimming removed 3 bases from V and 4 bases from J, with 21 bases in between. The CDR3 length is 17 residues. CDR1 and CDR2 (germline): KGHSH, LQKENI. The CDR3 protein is CASSPLWRGYRATEAFF. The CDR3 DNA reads TGTGCCAGCTCACCGTTATGGAGAGGGTACAGGGCCACTGAAGCTTTCTTT.

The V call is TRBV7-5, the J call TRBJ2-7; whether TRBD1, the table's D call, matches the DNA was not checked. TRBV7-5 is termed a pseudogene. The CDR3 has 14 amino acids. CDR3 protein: CARARGTIHEEQYF. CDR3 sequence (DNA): TGTGCCAGAGCCAGGGGGACAATCCATGAGGAGCAGTACTTC.